This T cell receptor beta chain derives from a study of shared clonotypes between healthy human individuals. Clones were read by immunoSEQ multiplex PCR, and TCRdb kept only the in-frame ones, dropping some. Among 2 million to 2.5 million clones listed, approximately 94% were seen once. Trimming left V 5 bases short and J 3 bases short, with 8 bases between. Germline V lookup: CDR1 SGHAT, CDR2 FQNNGV. This CDR3 region has 12 residues. Terminally differentiated effector memory CD45RA+ cells were left out of the naive CD8 fraction, which was CD45RO-negative and positively selected for CCR7. The V and J genes are TRBV11-2 and TRBJ2-7; TRBD2 might be the D (5 bases). Sequencing was carried out using naive CD8+ T cells sorted from blood. This receptor was obtained from a man aged 18 to 35 in good health. CDR3 DNA: TGTGCCAGCAGCGCTAGCAACTACGAGCAGTACTTC. Its protein product is CASSASNYEQYF.